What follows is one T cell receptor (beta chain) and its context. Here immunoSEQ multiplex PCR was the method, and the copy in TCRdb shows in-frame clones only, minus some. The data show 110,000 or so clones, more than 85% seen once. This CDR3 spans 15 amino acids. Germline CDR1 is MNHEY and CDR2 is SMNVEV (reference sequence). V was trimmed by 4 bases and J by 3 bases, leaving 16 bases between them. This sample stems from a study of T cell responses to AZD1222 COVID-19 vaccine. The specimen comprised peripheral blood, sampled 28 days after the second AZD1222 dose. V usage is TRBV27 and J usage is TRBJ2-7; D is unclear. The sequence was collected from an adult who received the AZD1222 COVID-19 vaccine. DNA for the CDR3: TGTGCCAGCAGTTCCTACCCCAGTTTCAGCTACGAGCAGTACTTC. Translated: CASSSYPSFSYEQYF.